The clone carrying this TCR beta chain appeared a single time. Its antigen remains unknown. TCRdb's copy holds only in-frame clones and misses some; the assay was immunoSEQ multiplex PCR. The table has 600,000 to 750,000 clones, 55% to 80% seen once. CD4+ cells yielded CD45RA+ naive and CD45RA-negative memory subsets. The sample originates from a study of shared clonotypes between healthy human individuals. Whole-study findings and limits: Approximately 5.4% of naive CD4 clonotypes were common to four donors. A reduction in generation probabilities was seen for non-shared clonotypes relative to those shared by all four donors. Donors were few, which limited the genetic and exposure-history diversity represented.

This CDR3 comprises 14 residues. With 4 bases clipped from V and 3 bases from J, the junction kept 5 bases outside the gene matches. Germline CDR1 and CDR2: SGHTS and YDEGEE. V and J are TRBV5-8 and TRBJ2-7, with 9 positions matching TRBD2. Sequencing was carried out using memory CD4+ T cells sorted from blood. Described subset: CD45RA-negative fraction. The TCR sequence derives from a woman aged 25 to 39 in good health. CDR3 DNA: TGTGCCAGCAGCCGATCAGCGGGAGGCTACGAGCAGTACTTC. Translated, it gives CASSRSAGGYEQYF.